The 13 T cell receptor beta chains reported below all come from one sample, sequenced in a study of blood T cells in healthy people across ages (dated by TCRdb to between 2015 and 2017). Library generation was performed with 5' RACE. The sequencing machine was an Illumina HiSeq 2500. A second PCR of roughly 7 to 11 cycles was run with a J-beta primer mix and a sample-barcoded 5' primer. TCRdb cleaned the public reads at Q25 with fastp, built clones with MiXCR and kept in-frame beta chains. Entries are consolidated by CDR3 protein sequence, retaining the most common genes and DNA. The sample table contains about 810,000 distinct CDR3 sequences; only one count was recorded for roughly 34% of them. The ten largest make up roughly 13% of the sample. The sample was blood. These receptors were obtained from a man aged 18 to 30 in good health.

This clonotype was observed a few times. V usage is TRBV20-1 and J usage is TRBJ2-1; 13 nucleotides match TRBD2. Germline V gives CDR1 DFQATT, CDR2 SNEGSKA (reference sequence). After removal of 3 bases from V and 6 bases from J, the junction contained 5 bases not matched to a gene. CDR3 length equals 15 residues. CDR3 in amino acids: CSARPTSGGANEQFF. CDR3 DNA sequence: TGCAGTGCTAGGCCCACTAGCGGGGGGGCCAATGAGCAGTTCTTC.

This clonotype appeared a single time. The rearrangement links TRBV2 to TRBJ1-1; 8 nucleotides match TRBD1. Germline V gene data show CDR1 as SNHLY and CDR2 as FYNNEI. V shed 6 bases, J shed 4 bases, and the junction held 7 bases outside the gene matches. The CDR3 spans 14 residues. The CDR3 DNA reads as TGTGCCAGCAGCCCCAACAGGGGGGTCACTGAAGCTTTCTTT. This encodes CASSPNRGVTEAFF.

This clonotype was recorded many times. The J gene is TRBJ2-7, the V gene TRBV29-1; 7 nucleotides line up with TRBD1. The V gene end was trimmed by 2 bases and the J gene end by 2 bases; junction bases not matched to a gene: 6. The CDR3 is 14 residues long. The germline V gene has CDR1 SQVTM and CDR2 ANQGSEA. In DNA, the CDR3 is TGCAGCGTTGAACCTTCGGACAGGACCTACGAGCAGTACTTC. It codes for CSVEPSDRTYEQYF.

This clonotype was observed many times. The rearrangement joins TRBV7-3 to TRBJ2-1; 12 bases are a match to TRBD2. The CDR3 runs 16 residues. From germline, CDR1 is SGHTA and CDR2 FQGTGA. With 5 bases clipped from V and 2 bases from J, the junction kept 4 bases outside the gene matches. In DNA, the CDR3 is TGTGCCAGCAGCCGTACTAGCGGGGGGACCTACAATGAGCAGTTCTTC. As protein: CASSRTSGGTYNEQFF.

There are a few counts of this clonotype. The gene calls are TRBV20-1 and TRBJ1-5, with 8 bases matching TRBD1. The junction had 13 bases not matched to a gene; V was cut back by 3 bases and J by 3 bases. The CDR3 is made up of 17 amino acids. Germline V gene sequence: CDR1 DFQATT, CDR2 SNEGSKA (reference sequence). The CDR3 sequence: CSASDPRQGSNNQPQHF. The CDR3 region has the DNA TGCAGTGCTAGTGATCCCCGACAGGGGTCGAACAATCAGCCCCAGCATTTT.

The gene calls are TRBV24-1 and TRBJ2-1; perhaps TRBD1 as D (6 bases). Germline lookup yields CDR1 KGHDR and CDR2 SFDVKD. The V and J ends lost 4 bases and 4 bases respectively, with 7 bases between them. CDR3 size: 13 residues. CDR3 residues: CATSEQGYNEQFF. The CDR3 nucleotides are TGTGCCACCAGTGAGCAGGGGTACAATGAGCAGTTCTTC.

CDR3 nucleotides: TGCAGCGTTTTTACTGGGAGTTTTAACACCGGGGAGCTGTTTTTT. Translation: CSVFTGSFNTGELFF. The chain combines TRBV29-1 with TRBJ2-2, with D tentatively TRBD2 (5 bases). The V end was cut by 5 bases, the J end by 2 bases, with 15 bases between. CDR1 and CDR2 from the germline V gene are SQVTM and ANQGSEA. The CDR3 spans 15 residues.

Comments on this clonotype: This may come from a read error, since a much larger clone is one base off. The CDR3 DNA is TGTGCCAGCAGCCCCCGGACTAGCGGGGGTGGCAATGAGCAGTACTTC. Protein: CASSPRTSGGGNEQYF. This chain uses TRBV7-2 with TRBJ2-7, with TRBD2 matching over 13 bases. The CDR3 sequence is 16 residues long. Germline CDR1 is SGHTA and CDR2 is FQGNSA. With V trimmed by 5 bases and J by 7 bases, 11 bases remained unmatched. Based on the CDR3 plus reference TRBV7-2 and TRBJ2-7, the full variable domain is GAGVSQSPSNKVTEKGKDVELRCDPISGHTALYWYRQSLGQGLEFLIYFQGNSAPDKSGLPSDRFSAERTGGSVSTLTIQRTQQEDSAVYLCASSPRTSGGGNEQYFGPGTRLTVT.

This clonotype was observed a single time. At one of its ends the junction is not consistent with the germline gene, which may arise from a read error. V usage is TRBV6-1 and J usage is TRBJ2-1; D is perhaps TRBD2 (5 bases). The DNA end lines up better with TRBJ2-7; the J call may be wrong. This CDR3 spans 16 amino acids. The germline CDR1 and CDR2 sequences are MNHNS and SASEGT. This CDR3 reads CASREGGWETDNEQYF. CDR3 nucleotide sequence: TGTGCCAGCAGAGAAGGAGGTTGGGAAACCGACAATGAGCAGTACTTC.

This clonotype was detected ten times or more. The CDR3 loop is CASSESGTGRLTYEQYF. The CDR3 DNA is TGCGCCAGCAGTGAGTCTGGTACGGGGCGTCTGACCTACGAGCAGTACTTC. The V and J genes are TRBV10-2 and TRBJ2-7; D is tentatively TRBD1 or TRBD2 (5 bases each). Trimming left V 0 bases short and J 2 bases short, with 17 bases between. The germline V gene has CDR1 WSHSY and CDR2 SAAADI. The length of the CDR3 is 17 residues.

This clonotype was counted a few times. One junction end does not reproduce the germline sequence, and a read error may be involved. The chain carries TRBV4-1 and TRBJ1-6; tentative D call: TRBD1 (6 bases). This CDR3 region has 14 residues. The germline V gene encodes CDR1 MGHRA and CDR2 YSYEKL. In nucleotides, the CDR3 is TGCGCCAGCAGCCAAGGGACAGAGTTTTCACCCCCCCACTTT. As protein: CASSQGTEFSPPHF.

This sequence joins TRBV5-1 and TRBJ2-4; TRBD1 or TRBD2 may be the D gene (6 bases each). Judging by the DNA end, TRBJ2-5 fits better; the J call may be wrong. This CDR3 is built from 13 residues. Germline V gene data show CDR1 as SGHRS and CDR2 as YFSETQ. DNA of the CDR3: TGCGCCAGCACCACCGAGGGGGGAGGGACCCAGTACTTC. This encodes CASTTEGGGTQYF.

This clonotype was counted a few times. V gene TRBV7-3 combines with J gene TRBJ2-2; 8 bases agree with TRBD1. V was clipped by 5 bases and J by 5 bases; unmatched bases: 10. This CDR3 is built from 16 residues. Germline V gene sequence: CDR1 SGHTA, CDR2 FQGTGA. In DNA form, the CDR3 reads TGTGCCAGCAGCCTCCCGGACAGGGTCGGAACCGGGGAGCTGTTTTTT. Translation gives CASSLPDRVGTGELFF. The whole variable domain, remainder taken from reference TRBV7-3 and TRBJ2-2, is GAGVSQTPSNKVTEKGKYVELRCDPISGHTALYWYRQSLGQGPEFLIYFQGTGAADDSGLPNDRFFAVRPEGSVSTLKIQRTERGDSAVYLCASSLPDRVGTGELFFGEGSRLTVL.